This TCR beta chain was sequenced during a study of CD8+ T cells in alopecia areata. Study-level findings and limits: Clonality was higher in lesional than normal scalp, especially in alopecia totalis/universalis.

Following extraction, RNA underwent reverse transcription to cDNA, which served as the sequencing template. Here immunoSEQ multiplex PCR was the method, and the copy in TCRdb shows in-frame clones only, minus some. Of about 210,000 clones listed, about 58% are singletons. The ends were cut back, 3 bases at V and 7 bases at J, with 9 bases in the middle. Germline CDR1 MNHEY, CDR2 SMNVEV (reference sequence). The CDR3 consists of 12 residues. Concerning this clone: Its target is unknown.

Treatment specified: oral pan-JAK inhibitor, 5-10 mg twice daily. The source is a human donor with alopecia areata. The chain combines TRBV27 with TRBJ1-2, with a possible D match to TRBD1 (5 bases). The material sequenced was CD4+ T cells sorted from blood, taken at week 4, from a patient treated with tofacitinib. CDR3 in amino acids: CASSFGGVGYTF. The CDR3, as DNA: TGTGCCAGCAGTTTCGGAGGGGTTGGCTACACCTTC.